One sample yielded the 15 T cell receptor beta chains listed below, sequenced in a study of cytomegalovirus exposure and HLA in healthy donors. Some clones are missing from TCRdb's copy, which holds only in-frame ones; the method was immunoSEQ multiplex PCR. The sample includes about 74,000 clones, 90% to 95% of them seen just once. Sequencing was performed on PBMCs. The receptor source for this set is a woman younger than 30 in good health and CMV-seropositive.

The DNA for the CDR3 is TGTGCCAGCAGTTACGGGGGCTTGGGGTCCTACGAGCAGTACTTC. Encoded protein: CASSYGGLGSYEQYF. The rearrangement uses TRBV6-5 and TRBJ2-7, with a tentative D call TRBD1 (6 bases). Germline CDR1 is MNHEY and CDR2 is SVGAGI. The V and J ends lost 2 bases and 1 base respectively, with 12 bases between them. CDR3 length: 15 residues.

The V and J genes are TRBV5-1 and TRBJ2-7; D is uncertain. The CDR3 spans 15 residues. V shed 0 bases and J shed 0 bases, with 10 bases lying between them. Per germline, CDR1 SGHRS and CDR2 YFSETQ. As DNA, the CDR3 is TGCGCCAGCAGCTTGGGACATTCCAGCTCCTACGAGCAGTACTTC. It codes for CASSLGHSSSYEQYF.

The rearrangement links TRBV29-1 to TRBJ1-5; D is uncertain. The CDR3 has 13 amino acids. CDR1 and CDR2 from the germline V gene are SQVTM and ANQGSEA. Trimming cost V 3 bases and J 5 bases, with 11 bases left between them. The CDR3 nucleotides read TGCAGCGTTGAGACCGAAGCGGATCAGCCCCAGCATTTT. Its translation: CSVETEADQPQHF.

This sequence joins TRBV5-4 and TRBJ1-1; 10 nucleotides align to TRBD1. This CDR3 is 16 amino acids long. Germline CDR1 SGHNT, CDR2 YYREEE (reference sequence). The J segment lost 4 bases and the V segment lost 4 bases, leaving 10 bases of the junction unmatched. The CDR3, as DNA: TGTGCCAGCAGCCAAAGCCCTGACAGGGGGCGCACTGAAGCTTTCTTT. It specifies CASSQSPDRGRTEAFF. Looking up the rest from reference TRBV5-4 and TRBJ1-1 gives the full variable domain: ETGVTQSPTHLIKTRGQQVTLRCSSQSGHNTVSWYQQALGQGPQFIFQYYREEENGRGNFPPRFSGLQFPNYSSELNVNALELDDSALYLCASSQSPDRGRTEAFFGQGTRLTVV.

The V and J genes are TRBV6-5 and TRBJ2-2; 8 bases match TRBD1. CDR1 MNHEY and CDR2 SVGAGI come from the germline V gene. V was clipped by 8 bases and J by 5 bases; unmatched bases: 4. This CDR3 has 13 amino acids. CDR3 in DNA: TGTGCCAGCGGACAGGGAGGTACCGGGGAGCTGTTTTTT. This translates into CASGQGGTGELFF.

The V and J genes are TRBV19 and TRBJ1-1; D remains ambiguous. V was pared by 1 base and J by 4 bases, with 10 bases between. Germline-derived CDR1 and CDR2 are LNHDA and SQIVND (reference sequence). The CDR3 length is 14 residues. In nucleotides, the CDR3 is TGTGCCAGTAGTATAGTTTCAGGAGGCACTGAAGCTTTCTTT. This codes for CASSIVSGGTEAFF.

The genes are TRBV7-2 and TRBJ2-3, with 13 bases identical to TRBD2. The CDR3 spans 16 residues. Germline V gives CDR1 SGHTA, CDR2 FQGNSA. J gave up 6 bases and V 2 bases, and 5 bases lay outside the gene matches. The chain's CDR3 is CASSLTSGGAVDTQYF. The CDR3 DNA reads as TGTGCCAGCAGCTTAACTAGCGGGGGGGCAGTGGATACGCAGTATTTT. The full variable domain, with the rest looked up from reference TRBV7-2 and TRBJ2-3, is GAGVSQSPSNKVTEKGKDVELRCDPISGHTALYWYRQSLGQGLEFLIYFQGNSAPDKSGLPSDRFSAERTGGSVSTLTIQRTQQEDSAVYLCASSLTSGGAVDTQYFGPGTRLTVL.

The chain joins TRBV5-5 to TRBJ1-1; the D gene is possibly TRBD1 (5 bases). V lost 5 bases to trimming and J lost 0 bases, with 14 bases between them. This CDR3 is built from 15 residues. The germline V gene encodes CDR1 SGHKS and CDR2 YYEKEE (reference sequence). CDR3 in amino acids: CASRRRGNLNTEAFF. In nucleotides, the CDR3 is TGTGCCAGCAGAAGGCGGGGGAATTTGAACACTGAAGCTTTCTTT.

CDR3 coding DNA: TGCGCCAGCAGTCTAGCGGGAGTCAGCACAGATACGCAGTATTTT. Encoded protein: CASSLAGVSTDTQYF. This chain links TRBV5-1 with TRBJ2-3; TRBD2 aligns across 10 bases. This CDR3 has 15 residues. The germline gives CDR1 SGHRS, CDR2 YFSETQ. With 5 bases clipped from V and 0 bases from J, the junction kept 3 bases outside the gene matches.

The sample holds one count of this clone. This chain connects TRBV5-4 to TRBJ1-2; TRBD1 matches 7 bases. Germline CDR1 and CDR2: SGHNT and YYREEE (reference sequence). The junction had 9 bases not matched to a gene; V was cut back by 3 bases and J by 7 bases. This CDR3 has 14 amino acids. CDR3 bases: TGTGCCAGCAGCTCCAATCGGGACAGAGGTGGCTACACCTTC. Amino acids: CASSSNRDRGGYTF.

The chain combines TRBV2 with TRBJ2-2, with D maybe TRBD2 (6 bases). Germline values: CDR1 SNHLY, CDR2 FYNNEI. The CDR3 sequence is 16 residues long. V dropped 6 bases and J dropped 0 bases, with 14 bases sitting between them. The CDR3 spells CASSLDYLSNTGELFF. DNA for the CDR3: TGTGCCAGCAGCTTGGACTACCTCTCGAACACCGGGGAGCTGTTTTTT. Using reference TRBV2 and TRBJ2-2 for the parts outside the CDR3, the full variable domain is EPEVTQTPSHQVTQMGQEVILRCVPISNHLYFYWYRQILGQKVEFLVSFYNNEISEKSEIFDDQFSVERPDGSNFTLKIRSTKLEDSAMYFCASSLDYLSNTGELFFGEGSRLTVL.

This clone appeared a few times. The genes are TRBV5-1 and TRBJ2-7; the match to TRBD2 covers 9 bases. The CDR3 loop spans 15 amino acids. Per the germline V gene, CDR1 is SGHRS and CDR2 is YFSETQ. V lost 0 bases, J lost 2 bases, and 3 bases stayed unmatched. The CDR3 coding sequence is TGCGCCAGCAGCTTGGCCCCTAGCGGGACCTACGAGCAGTACTTC. It codes for CASSLAPSGTYEQYF.

The chain employs TRBV7-9 and TRBJ1-4; 11 nucleotides agree with TRBD1. This CDR3 spans 19 amino acids. J gave up 0 bases and V 5 bases, and 11 bases lay outside the gene matches. Germline V CDR1 and CDR2: SEHNR, FQNEAQ (reference sequence). In nucleotides, the CDR3 is TGTGCCAGCAGCCCCATACGCGGGACAGGGGGAGCAACTAATGAAAAACTGTTTTTT. Amino acid sequence: CASSPIRGTGGATNEKLFF.

This sequence joins TRBV11-2 and TRBJ1-1; no reliable D call. With 5 bases removed from V and 7 bases from J, the gap between germline ends came to 14 bases. The CDR3 length is 13 residues. Per germline, CDR1 SGHAT and CDR2 FQNNGV. The CDR3 DNA sequence: TGTGCCAGCAGCGTCATAGTCGGGAGTGAAGCTTTCTTT. This encodes CASSVIVGSEAFF. The variable domain in full, with the rest retrieved from reference TRBV11-2 and TRBJ1-1, is EAGVAQSPRYKIIEKRQSVAFWCNPISGHATLYWYQQILGQGPKLLIQFQNNGVVDDSQLPKDRFSAERLKGVDSTLKIQPAKLEDSAVYLCASSVIVGSEAFFGQGTRLTVV.

As regards this clone: This CDR3 is also generated by other DNA sequences in the sample. The chain employs TRBV11-3 and TRBJ1-6; a possible D gene is TRBD1 (6 bases). The CDR3 runs 14 residues. Trimming stripped 3 bases from V and 9 bases from J, with 12 bases between. Germline CDR1 is SGHNT and CDR2 is YENEEA. CDR3: CASSLTGYGSPLHF. CDR3 nucleotide sequence: TGTGCCAGCAGCTTGACAGGCTACGGTTCACCCCTCCACTTT. Looking up the rest from reference TRBV11-3 and TRBJ1-6 gives the full variable domain: EAGVVQSPRYKIIEKKQPVAFWCNPISGHNTLYWYLQNLGQGPELLIRYENEEAVDDSQLPKDRFSAERLKGVDSTLKIQPAELGDSAVYLCASSLTGYGSPLHFGNGTRLTVT.